The source of this T cell receptor beta chain is a study of blood T cell repertoires in COVID-19. Study summary: Specimens from acute and convalescent COVID-19 originated in the United States, Italy and Spain. PBMCs, B-cell-depleted T cells, or T cells were the source of the cDNA or gDNA that made up the material.

This clone was seen just once. How the authors handled the data: From reference gene primer amplification, estimates of nucleated cell counts were derived. Clones were sequenced by immunoSEQ multiplex PCR, and TCRdb holds only the in-frame ones, with some missing. V and J calls and clone size are copied from that table; D and trimming were computed from the DNA. The sample lists 40,000 to 45,000 clones, 79% occurring once. After removal of 0 bases from V and 5 bases from J, the junction contained 2 bases not matched to a gene. Germline CDR1 LGHNA, CDR2 YSLEER. The CDR3 totals 15 residues. The TCR sequence derives from a woman over 75 with acute or convalescent COVID-19. The J gene is TRBJ2-5, the V gene TRBV4-3, with TRBD2 matching over 11 bases. Sequencing input: peripheral blood. As DNA, the CDR3 is TGCGCCAGCAGCCAAGATTGGACTAGCGGGGAGACCCAGTACTTC. Its translation is CASSQDWTSGETQYF.